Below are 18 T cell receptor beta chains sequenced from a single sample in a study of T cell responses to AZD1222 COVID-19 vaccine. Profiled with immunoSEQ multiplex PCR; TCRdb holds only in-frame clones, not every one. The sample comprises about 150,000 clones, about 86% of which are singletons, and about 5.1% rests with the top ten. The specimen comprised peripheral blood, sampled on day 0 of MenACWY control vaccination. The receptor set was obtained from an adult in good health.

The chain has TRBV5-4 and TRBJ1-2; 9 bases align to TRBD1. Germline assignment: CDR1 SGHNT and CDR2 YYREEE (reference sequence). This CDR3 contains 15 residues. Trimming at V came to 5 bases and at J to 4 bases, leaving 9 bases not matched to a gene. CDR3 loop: CASRPGTGKGYGYTF. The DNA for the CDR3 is TGTGCCAGCAGACCTGGGACAGGGAAAGGCTATGGCTACACCTTC.

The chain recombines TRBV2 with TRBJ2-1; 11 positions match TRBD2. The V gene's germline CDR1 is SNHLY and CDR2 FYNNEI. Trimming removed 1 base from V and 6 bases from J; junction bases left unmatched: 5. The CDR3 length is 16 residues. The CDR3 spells CASSEVLAGVLNEQFF. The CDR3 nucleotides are TGTGCCAGCAGTGAAGTACTAGCGGGGGTCCTCAATGAGCAGTTCTTC.

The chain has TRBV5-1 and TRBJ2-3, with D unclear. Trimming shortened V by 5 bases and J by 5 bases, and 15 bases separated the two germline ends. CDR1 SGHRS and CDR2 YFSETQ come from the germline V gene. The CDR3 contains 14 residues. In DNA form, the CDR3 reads TGCGCCAGCAGGCCAGCTCGGTTGCGAGATACGCAGTATTTT. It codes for CASRPARLRDTQYF.

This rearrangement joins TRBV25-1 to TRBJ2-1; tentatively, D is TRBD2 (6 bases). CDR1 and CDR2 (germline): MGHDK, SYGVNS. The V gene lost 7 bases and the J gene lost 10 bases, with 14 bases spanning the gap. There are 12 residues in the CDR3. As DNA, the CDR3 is TGTGCCAGCAATGGGGGGTGGAGGGAGCAGTTCTTC. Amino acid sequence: CASNGGWREQFF.

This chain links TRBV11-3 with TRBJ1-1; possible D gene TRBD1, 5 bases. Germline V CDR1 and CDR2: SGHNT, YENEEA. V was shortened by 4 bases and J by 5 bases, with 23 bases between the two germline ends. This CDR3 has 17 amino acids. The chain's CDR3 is CASSSSLGGARGTEAFF. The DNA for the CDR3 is TGTGCCAGCAGCTCGTCCTTGGGTGGGGCGCGTGGGACTGAAGCTTTCTTT.

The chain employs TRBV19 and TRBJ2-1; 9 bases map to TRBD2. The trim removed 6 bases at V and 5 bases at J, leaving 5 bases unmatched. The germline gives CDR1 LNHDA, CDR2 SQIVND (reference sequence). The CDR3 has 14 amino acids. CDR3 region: CASRSAGGHNEQFF. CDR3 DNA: TGTGCCAGTAGGTCAGCGGGAGGTCACAATGAGCAGTTCTTC.

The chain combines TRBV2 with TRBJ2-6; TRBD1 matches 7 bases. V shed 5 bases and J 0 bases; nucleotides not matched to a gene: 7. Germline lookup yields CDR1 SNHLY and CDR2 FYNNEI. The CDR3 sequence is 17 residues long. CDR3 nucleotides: TGTGCCAGCAGTTCCGGGACAGCCCGCTCTGGGGCCAACGTCCTGACTTTC. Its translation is CASSSGTARSGANVLTF.

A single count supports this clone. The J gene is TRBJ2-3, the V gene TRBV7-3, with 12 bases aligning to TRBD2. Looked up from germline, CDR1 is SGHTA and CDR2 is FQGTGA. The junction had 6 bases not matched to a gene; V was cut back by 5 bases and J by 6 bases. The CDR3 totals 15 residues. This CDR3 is CASSPRTSGTDTQYF. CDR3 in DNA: TGTGCCAGCAGCCCCCGGACTAGCGGGACGGATACGCAGTATTTT.

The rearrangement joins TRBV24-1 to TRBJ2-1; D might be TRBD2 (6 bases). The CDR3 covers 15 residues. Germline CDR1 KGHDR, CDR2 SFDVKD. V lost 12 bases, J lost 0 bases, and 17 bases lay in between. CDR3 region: CAPLWRGSSYNEQFF. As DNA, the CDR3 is TGTGCCCCGCTTTGGCGGGGAAGCTCCTACAATGAGCAGTTCTTC.

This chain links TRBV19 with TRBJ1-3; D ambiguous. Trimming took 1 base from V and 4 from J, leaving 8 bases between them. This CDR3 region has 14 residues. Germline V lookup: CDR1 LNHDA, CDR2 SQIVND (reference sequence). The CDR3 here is CASSIATMGNTIYF. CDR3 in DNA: TGTGCCAGTAGTATAGCGACGATGGGAAACACCATATATTTT. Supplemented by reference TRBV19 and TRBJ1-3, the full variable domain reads DGGITQSPKYLFRKEGQNVTLSCEQNLNHDAMYWYRQDPGQGLRLIYYSQIVNDFQKGDIAEGYSVSREKKESFPLTVTSAQKNPTAFYLCASSIATMGNTIYFGEGSWLTVV.

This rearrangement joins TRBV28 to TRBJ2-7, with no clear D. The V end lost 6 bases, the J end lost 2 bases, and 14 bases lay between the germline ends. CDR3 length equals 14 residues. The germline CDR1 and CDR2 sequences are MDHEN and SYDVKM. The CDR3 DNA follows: TGTGCCAGCAGCCTTCTGAGGCCACCCTACGAGCAGTACGTC. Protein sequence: CASSLLRPPYEQYV.

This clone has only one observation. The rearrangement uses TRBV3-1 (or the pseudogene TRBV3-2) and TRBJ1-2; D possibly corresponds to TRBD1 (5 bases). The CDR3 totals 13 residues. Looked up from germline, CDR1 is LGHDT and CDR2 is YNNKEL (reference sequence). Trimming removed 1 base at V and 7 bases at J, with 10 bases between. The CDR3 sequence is CASSQVQGSGYTF. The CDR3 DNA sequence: TGTGCCAGCAGCCAAGTGCAGGGATCTGGCTACACCTTC.

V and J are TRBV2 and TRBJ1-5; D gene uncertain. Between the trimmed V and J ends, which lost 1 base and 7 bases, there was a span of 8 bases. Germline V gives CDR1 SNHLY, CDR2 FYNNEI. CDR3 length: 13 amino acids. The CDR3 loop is CASSEGGIQPQHF. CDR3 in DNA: TGTGCCAGCAGTGAAGGGGGTATACAGCCCCAGCATTTT.

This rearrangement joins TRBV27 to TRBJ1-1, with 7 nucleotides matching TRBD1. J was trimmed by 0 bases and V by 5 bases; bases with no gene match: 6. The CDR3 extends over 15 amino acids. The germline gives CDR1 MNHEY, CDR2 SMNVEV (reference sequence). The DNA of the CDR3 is TGTGCCAGCAGTCCCCGGACAGGATTGAACACTGAAGCTTTCTTT. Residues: CASSPRTGLNTEAFF.

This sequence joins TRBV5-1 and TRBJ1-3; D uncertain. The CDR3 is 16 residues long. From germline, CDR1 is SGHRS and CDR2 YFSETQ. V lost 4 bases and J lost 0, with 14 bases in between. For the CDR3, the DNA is TGCGCCAGCAGCAGGGAGGTCGGGAGCTCTGGAAACACCATATATTTT. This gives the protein CASSREVGSSGNTIYF.

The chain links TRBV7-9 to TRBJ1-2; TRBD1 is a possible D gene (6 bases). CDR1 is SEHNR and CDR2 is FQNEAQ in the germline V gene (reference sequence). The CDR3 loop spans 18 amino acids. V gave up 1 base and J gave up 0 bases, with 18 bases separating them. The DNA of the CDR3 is TGTGCCAGCAGCTTAGTAGGCGACAGGTTCGAAGCTAACTATGGCTACACCTTC. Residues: CASSLVGDRFEANYGYTF.

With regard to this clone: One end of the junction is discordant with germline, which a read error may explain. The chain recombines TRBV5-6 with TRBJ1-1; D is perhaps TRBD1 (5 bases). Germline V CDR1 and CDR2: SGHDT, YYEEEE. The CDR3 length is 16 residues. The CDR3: CASSLAAGARGTETFF. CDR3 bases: TGTGCCAGCAGCTTGGCCGCTGGGGCCCGGGGGACTGAAACTTTCTTT.

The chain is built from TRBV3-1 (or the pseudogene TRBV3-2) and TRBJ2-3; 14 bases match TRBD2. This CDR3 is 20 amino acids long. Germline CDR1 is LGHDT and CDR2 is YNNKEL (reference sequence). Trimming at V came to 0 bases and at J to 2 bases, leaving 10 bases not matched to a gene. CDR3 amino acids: CASSQDQGTSGRHFTDTQYF. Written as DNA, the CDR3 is TGTGCCAGCAGCCAAGATCAGGGGACTAGCGGGAGACATTTCACAGATACGCAGTATTTT.